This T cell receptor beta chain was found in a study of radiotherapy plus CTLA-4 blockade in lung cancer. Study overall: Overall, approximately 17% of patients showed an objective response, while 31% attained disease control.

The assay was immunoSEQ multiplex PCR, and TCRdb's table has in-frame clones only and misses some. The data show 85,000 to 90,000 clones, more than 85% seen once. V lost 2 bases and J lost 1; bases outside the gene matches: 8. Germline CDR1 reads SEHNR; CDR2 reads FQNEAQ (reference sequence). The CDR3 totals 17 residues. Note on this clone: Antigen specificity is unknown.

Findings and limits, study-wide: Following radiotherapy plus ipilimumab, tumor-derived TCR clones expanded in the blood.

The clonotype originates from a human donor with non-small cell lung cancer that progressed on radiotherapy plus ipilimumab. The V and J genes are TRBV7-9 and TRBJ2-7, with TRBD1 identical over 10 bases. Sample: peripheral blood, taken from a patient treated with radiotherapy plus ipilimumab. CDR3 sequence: CASSLTEGDRGSYEQYF. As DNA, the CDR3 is TGTGCCAGCAGCTTAACGGAGGGGGACAGGGGATCCTACGAGCAGTACTTC. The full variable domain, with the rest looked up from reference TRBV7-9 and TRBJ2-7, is DTGVSQNPRHKITKRGQNVTFRCDPISEHNRLYWYRQTLGQGPEFLTYFQNEAQLEKSRLLSDRFSAERPKGSFSTLEIQRTEQGDSAMYLCASSLTEGDRGSYEQYFGPGTRLTVT.